Listed below are T cell receptor beta chains from one sample, sequenced in a study of blood T cells in healthy people across ages. Each CDR3 protein is one row after TCRdb ran MiXCR on the 5' RACE reads. The table lists hundreds of thousands of distinct CDR3 sequences, 25% of them singletons, with 9.4% in the top ten. The same specimen was also included in a second study, on T cells of mothers and their children.

Source material: blood. The receptors originated from a boy aged 5 to 17 in good health. Both conserved end residues are part of each CDR3. A D gene is named only where the DNA matches it firmly. The size field is filled for only some rows; it gives once, few, many or a size class.

-,TRBV5-1,TRBJ2-5,-,CTSSPGGQFQETQYF,TGCACCAGCAGCCCCGGAGGGCAGTTTCAGGAGACCCAGTACTTC
-,TRBV12-3/TRBV12-4,TRBJ2-5,few,CASSFESRAAETQYF,TGTGCCAGCAGTTTCGAAAGCAGGGCCGCAGAGACCCAGTACTTC
-,TRBV12-3/TRBV12-4,TRBJ2-5,few,CASSLSAQKGETQYF,TGTGCCAGCAGTTTATCGGCACAGAAAGGAGAGACCCAGTACTTC
-,TRBV4-2,TRBJ2-7,-,CASSQGARVNQYF,TGTGCCAGCAGCCAAGGGGCCAGGGTGAATCAGTACTTC
TRBD2,TRBV20-1,TRBJ2-2,few,CSANYREAAGELFF,TGCAGTGCAAACTACCGGGAGGCCGCCGGGGAGCTGTTTTTT
-,TRBV7-2,TRBJ2-7,-,CASTPKSGEEQYF,TGTGCCAGCACCCCTAAGTCCGGGGAAGAGCAGTACTTC
TRBD2,TRBV29-1,TRBJ2-5,-,CSVQGLAGGPEMETQYF,TGCAGCGTTCAGGGACTAGCGGGAGGGCCTGAGATGGAGACCCAGTACTTC
-,TRBV7-2,TRBJ2-7,-,CASSPRGAQGYEQYF,TGTGCCAGCAGCCCACGCGGAGCACAGGGTTACGAGCAGTACTTC
TRBD1,TRBV12-3/TRBV12-4,TRBJ2-3,-,CASSTTGAASTDTQYF,TGTGCCAGCAGTACGACAGGGGCGGCTAGCACAGATACGCAGTATTTT
-,TRBV4-2,TRBJ1-2,few,CASSQPTDNYGYTF,TGTGCCAGCAGCCAACCCACAGATAACTATGGCTACACCTTC
TRBD2,TRBV5-1,TRBJ2-7,few,CASSLPGLAGVANHEQYF,TGCGCCAGCAGCTTGCCCGGACTAGCGGGAGTAGCAAACCACGAGCAGTACTTC
-,TRBV9,TRBJ2-7,-,CASSVAGTDEQYF,TGTGCCAGCAGCGTAGCAGGGACGGACGAGCAGTACTTC
TRBD1,TRBV29-1,TRBJ1-2,few,CSVEDQGGRSYGYTF,TGCAGCGTTGAAGACCAGGGGGGCCGGAGCTATGGCTACACCTTC
-,TRBV5-6,TRBJ2-5,-,CAGSSYGQITKETQYF,TGTGCCGGCAGCTCCTACGGACAGATAACAAAAGAGACCCAGTACTTC
TRBD2,TRBV4-3,TRBJ2-5,-,CASSQDLGLAQETQYF,TGCGCCAGCAGCCAAGATCTCGGACTAGCTCAAGAGACCCAGTACTTC
TRBD2,TRBV4-2,TRBJ2-5,-,CASSRVAGAGETQYF,TGTGCCAGCAGCCGAGTAGCGGGAGCCGGTGAGACCCAGTACTTC
-,TRBV6-2/TRBV6-3,TRBJ2-7,many,CASRRGPYEQYF,TGTGCCAGCCGGCGGGGTCCCTACGAGCAGTACTTC
TRBD1,TRBV12-3/TRBV12-4,TRBJ2-7,-,CASSFGNRGYEQYF,TGTGCCAGCAGTTTTGGGAACAGGGGGTACGAGCAGTACTTC
-,TRBV20-1,TRBJ2-7,-,CSATSGHLRVGYEQYF,TGCAGTGCTACTTCGGGACACCTAAGGGTGGGGTACGAGCAGTACTTC
-,TRBV20-1,TRBJ2-1,few,CSARDGGSGRYNEQFF,TGCAGTGCTAGAGATGGCGGGTCCGGAAGATACAATGAGCAGTTCTTC
-,TRBV5-6,TRBJ1-1,-,CASSLAAGAEAFF,TGTGCCAGCAGCTTGGCGGCAGGGGCTGAAGCTTTCTTT
-,TRBV4-1,TRBJ2-7,few,CASSQDSTASYEQYF,TGCGCCAGCAGCCAAGATTCCACAGCATCCTACGAGCAGTACTTC
-,TRBV4-1,TRBJ2-7,few,CASSRTSELLYEQYF,TGCGCCAGCAGCCGCACAAGCGAGCTCCTCTACGAGCAGTACTTC
TRBD2,TRBV20-1,TRBJ2-1,-,CSARDITSGEYNEQFF,TGCAGTGCTAGAGATATCACTAGCGGGGAATACAATGAGCAGTTCTTC
TRBD2,TRBV11-2,TRBJ2-2,-,CASSSTSGRAITGELFF,TGTGCCAGCAGCTCGACTAGCGGGAGGGCAATCACCGGGGAGCTGTTTTTT
-,TRBV9,TRBJ1-1,few,CASSYGDGTEAFF,TGTGCCAGCAGCTACGGGGACGGCACTGAAGCTTTCTTT
-,TRBV29-1,TRBJ1-1,few,CSVEVLTEAFF,TGCAGCGTTGAAGTCCTTACTGAAGCTTTCTTT
-,TRBV2,TRBJ1-4,-,CASRRDGLYATNEKLFF,TGTGCCAGCAGACGGGACGGCCTATATGCAACTAATGAAAAACTGTTTTTT
-,TRBV3-1,TRBJ1-4,few,CASGRTDLNEKLFF,TGTGCCAGCGGTCGGACAGACTTAAATGAAAAACTGTTTTTT
-,TRBV6-1,TRBJ2-7,-,CASRGGDGRLYEQYF,TGTGCCAGCAGGGGTGGGGACGGCCGGCTCTACGAGCAGTACTTC
TRBD2,TRBV27,TRBJ2-5,few,CASSSGLAGGSDWETQYF,TGTGCCAGCAGTTCCGGACTAGCGGGAGGATCGGATTGGGAGACCCAGTACTTC
TRBD2,TRBV5-1,TRBJ2-3,few,CASSLGSSGKTRDTQYF,TGCGCCAGCAGCTTGGGATCTAGCGGGAAGACCAGGGATACGCAGTATTTT
-,TRBV2,TRBJ1-4,few,CASSEGGRESKLFF,TGTGCCAGCAGTGAAGGTGGCAGGGAATCAAAACTGTTTTTT
-,TRBV5-1,TRBJ2-7,-,CASSFFASGTRKNEQYF,TGCGCCAGCAGCTTTTTTGCTTCCGGGACACGTAAAAACGAGCAGTACTTC
-,TRBV18,TRBJ2-6,-,CASSPHRVSGANVLTF,TGTGCCAGCTCACCACACAGGGTCTCTGGGGCCAACGTCCTGACTTTC
-,TRBV20-1,TRBJ1-4,-,CSARWGRGEKLFF,TGCAGTGCTAGATGGGGTCGGGGTGAAAAACTGTTTTTT